These T cell receptor beta chains were read from a single sample in a study of OX40 agonist ivuxolimab in advanced cancers. Assay used: immunoSEQ multiplex PCR; TCRdb lists only in-frame clones, some missing. The sample lists 70,000 or so clones, approximately 80% seen once, with 5% to 7% in the top ten. Material: CD4+ or CD8+ T cells sorted from blood, obtained in a trial of the OX40 agonist ivuxolimab. Receptor source: an adult with an advanced solid tumor such as melanoma, head and neck, liver or kidney cancer. The conserved cysteine and the conserved F or W are not part of the CDR3 here. Each record gives: V gene, CDR3 length, CDR3 protein.

TRBV11-1,10,ASSFGGETQY
TRBV7-8,12,ASSLEGPGYEQY
TRBV4-1,12,ASSRGPAGETQY
TRBV21-1,16,ASSKRTITGHSGNTIY
TRBV5-1,14,ASSLGQPTSTDTQY
TRBV6-4,11,ASSDSSYNEQF
TRBV4-1,12,ASSPAGLEYEQY
TRBV27,12,ASSLSQGFQPQH
TRBV7-9,10,ASSPGSDTIY
TRBV27,12,ASSSEGQGLEAF
TRBV18,16,ASSPRDVPRSGANVLT
TRBV11-2,14,ASSLVTSGSTDTQY
TRBV7-9,11,ASSQTGQREQY
TRBV7-8,14,ASSPRRGPAMDAQY
TRBV10-3,13,AIRGTSSGANVLT
TRBV29-1,14,SVEGVRGTPTDTQY
TRBV4-1,20,ASSQWGFSGRTPEVMVKTQY
TRBV10-3,14,ASSYSTAGASYEQY
TRBV6-5,12,ASSRLAADNEQF
TRBV5-1,13,ASSLSGGTDEKLF
TRBV5-1,11,ASSPTGFHEQY
TRBV5-1,12,ASSKPGQGGGYT
TRBV5-1,14,ASSLEQTSGTDEQF
TRBV28,13,ASSLSTGGEWGYT